This is a list of T cell receptor beta chains from one sample in a study of T-cell reconstitution after alpha-beta-depleted transplantation in children. TCRdb redid the calling of the PCR reads with MiXCR, one entry per CDR3 protein. The sample carries approximately 630,000 distinct CDR3 sequences, roughly 13% recorded once. The specimen was PBMCs, collected before TCRalphabeta/CD19-depleted stem cell transplant. The receptors shown here come from a girl aged 2 to 10 with congenital amegakaryocytic thrombocytopenia, due to receive a stem cell transplant. Both conserved end residues are trimmed from each CDR3. The order of the fields is V gene, J gene, clone size, CDR3 length, CDR3 protein. Not every row has a clone size; where given, it reads once, few, many or a size class.

v_gene: TRBV27
j_gene: TRBJ2-1
abundance: many
len: 11
CDR3aa: ASSLDRGNEQF

v_gene: TRBV16
j_gene: TRBJ1-3
abundance: many
len: 15
CDR3aa: ASSLAPVTADEDTIY

v_gene: TRBV20-1
j_gene: TRBJ2-1
abundance: many
len: 13
CDR3aa: SATYLAGGPDEQF

v_gene: TRBV6-1
j_gene: TRBJ2-3
abundance: many
len: 13
CDR3aa: ATPFGGPSTDTQY

v_gene: TRBV7-6
j_gene: TRBJ2-1
abundance: many
len: 16
CDR3aa: ASSLVDLTGSLPNEQF

v_gene: TRBV30
j_gene: TRBJ1-2
abundance: .
len: 9
CDR3aa: AWSGALGYT

v_gene: TRBV5-1
j_gene: TRBJ2-3
abundance: few
len: 11
CDR3aa: ASSLKVTDTQY

v_gene: TRBV20-1
j_gene: TRBJ2-5
abundance: many
len: 12
CDR3aa: SAPGLASQETQY

v_gene: TRBV20-1
j_gene: TRBJ2-4
abundance: .
len: 14
CDR3aa: SARERPLGTKNIQY

v_gene: TRBV7-9
j_gene: TRBJ2-5
abundance: many
len: 12
CDR3aa: ASSSQGWQETQY

v_gene: TRBV20-1
j_gene: TRBJ2-2
abundance: once
len: 11
CDR3aa: SASHMRGGELF

v_gene: TRBV12-3/TRBV12-4
j_gene: TRBJ2-1
abundance: few
len: 13
CDR3aa: ASSPVHTSYNEQF

v_gene: TRBV6-5
j_gene: TRBJ2-7
abundance: many
len: 12
CDR3aa: ASSYLPTTDPPY

v_gene: TRBV5-1
j_gene: TRBJ2-1
abundance: many
len: 9
CDR3aa: ASHQDNEQF

v_gene: TRBV4-2
j_gene: TRBJ2-2
abundance: .
len: 13
CDR3aa: ASSSAGGGTGELF

v_gene: TRBV12-3/TRBV12-4
j_gene: TRBJ2-3
abundance: many
len: 12
CDR3aa: ASSLPAGTDTQY

v_gene: TRBV7-9
j_gene: TRBJ1-2
abundance: .
len: 15
CDR3aa: ASSLESPGQGYYGYT

v_gene: TRBV20-1
j_gene: TRBJ2-3
abundance: .
len: 12
CDR3aa: SARGTSSADTQY

v_gene: TRBV28
j_gene: TRBJ2-3
abundance: .
len: 18
CDR3aa: ASSRNPGTSARGGTDTQY

v_gene: TRBV20-1
j_gene: TRBJ2-1
abundance: many
len: 12
CDR3aa: SASRRQGYNEQF

v_gene: TRBV5-1
j_gene: TRBJ2-1
abundance: many
len: 13
CDR3aa: ASSPPGGGYNEQF

v_gene: TRBV19
j_gene: TRBJ1-1
abundance: many
len: 10
CDR3aa: ALEVWPTEAF

v_gene: TRBV29-1
j_gene: TRBJ1-1
abundance: many
len: 12
CDR3aa: SVGAVQSQTEAF

v_gene: TRBV6-1
j_gene: TRBJ2-7
abundance: .
len: 13
CDR3aa: ASSEGWDPSYEQY

v_gene: TRBV20-1
j_gene: TRBJ2-5
abundance: many
len: 14
CDR3aa: SARPPGLLYQETQY

v_gene: TRBV28
j_gene: TRBJ2-1
abundance: .
len: 16
CDR3aa: ASESPRASGRGYNEQF

v_gene: TRBV9
j_gene: TRBJ1-3
abundance: .
len: 11
CDR3aa: ASARENRGTIY

v_gene: TRBV20-1
j_gene: TRBJ2-1
abundance: .
len: 10
CDR3aa: SPTGFRDEQF

v_gene: TRBV6-5
j_gene: TRBJ2-7
abundance: few
len: 13
CDR3aa: ASSYLSSGRNEQY

v_gene: TRBV12-3/TRBV12-4
j_gene: TRBJ2-5
abundance: many
len: 11
CDR3aa: ASSLSFRETQY

v_gene: TRBV7-8
j_gene: TRBJ1-4
abundance: few
len: 13
CDR3aa: ASSLVPFVREKLF

v_gene: TRBV11-2
j_gene: TRBJ2-2
abundance: few
len: 13
CDR3aa: ASIPGGFVGGELF

v_gene: TRBV9
j_gene: TRBJ2-3
abundance: few
len: 10
CDR3aa: ASSLGGNLQY

v_gene: TRBV5-1
j_gene: TRBJ2-7
abundance: many
len: 13
CDR3aa: ASSKFGSPADEQY

v_gene: TRBV20-1
j_gene: TRBJ2-7
abundance: .
len: 12
CDR3aa: SARLAGASYEQY

v_gene: TRBV20-1
j_gene: TRBJ2-7
abundance: .
len: 11
CDR3aa: SARVQGSKEQY

v_gene: TRBV2
j_gene: TRBJ2-1
abundance: few
len: 10
CDR3aa: ASSEVSQEQF